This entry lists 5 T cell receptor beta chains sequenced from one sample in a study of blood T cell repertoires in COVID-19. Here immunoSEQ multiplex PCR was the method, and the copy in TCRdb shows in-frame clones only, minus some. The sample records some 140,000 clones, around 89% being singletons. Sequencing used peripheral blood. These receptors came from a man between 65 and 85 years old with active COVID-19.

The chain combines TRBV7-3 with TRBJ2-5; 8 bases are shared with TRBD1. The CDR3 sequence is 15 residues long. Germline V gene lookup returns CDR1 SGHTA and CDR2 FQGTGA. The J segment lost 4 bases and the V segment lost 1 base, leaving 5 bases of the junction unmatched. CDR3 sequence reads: CASSLNRGAGETQYF. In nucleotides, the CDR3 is TGTGCCAGCAGCTTAAACAGGGGGGCCGGAGAGACCCAGTACTTC.

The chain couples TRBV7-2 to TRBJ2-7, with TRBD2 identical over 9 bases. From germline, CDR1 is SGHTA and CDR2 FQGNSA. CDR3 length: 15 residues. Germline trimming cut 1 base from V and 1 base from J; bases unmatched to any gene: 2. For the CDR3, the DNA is TGTGCCAGCAGCTTAGGTCTAGCGGGGTCCTACGAGCAGTACTTC. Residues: CASSLGLAGSYEQYF.

CDR3 bases: TGCGCCAGCAGCTTAGGGAGCGGGCCGAACACCGGGGAGCTGTTTTTT. This encodes CASSLGSGPNTGELFF. The chain employs TRBV5-1 and TRBJ2-2; D possibly corresponds to TRBD2 (6 bases). The V gene's germline CDR1 is SGHRS and CDR2 YFSETQ. V gave up 2 bases and J gave up 0 bases, with 11 bases separating them. The CDR3 contains 16 residues.

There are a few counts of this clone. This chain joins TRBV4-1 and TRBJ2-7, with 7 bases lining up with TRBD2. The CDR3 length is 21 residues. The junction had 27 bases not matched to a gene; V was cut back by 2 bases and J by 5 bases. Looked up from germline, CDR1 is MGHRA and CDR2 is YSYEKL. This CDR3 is CASSQPLGTGTPGGGPDEQYF. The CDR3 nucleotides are TGCGCCAGCAGCCAACCTCTTGGGACTGGCACCCCGGGGGGAGGGCCGGACGAGCAGTACTTC.

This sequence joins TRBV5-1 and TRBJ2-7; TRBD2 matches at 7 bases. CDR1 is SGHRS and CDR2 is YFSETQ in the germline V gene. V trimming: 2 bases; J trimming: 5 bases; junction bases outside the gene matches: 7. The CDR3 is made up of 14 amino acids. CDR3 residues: CASSFARLADEQYF. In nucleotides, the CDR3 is TGCGCCAGCAGCTTCGCCCGACTAGCCGACGAGCAGTACTTC.